The rows below give T cell receptor beta chains drawn from one sample of a study of shared clonotypes between healthy human individuals. Data came from immunoSEQ multiplex PCR; TCRdb stores just in-frame clones and leaves some out. The sample has about 2.2 million clones, about 92% seen once. The source material was naive CD8+ T cells from PBMCs. These receptors all come from a young man in good health. Some clones in this sample may be carry-over from other donors' samples. CDR3s include the opening cysteine and the closing phenylalanine or tryptophan. The order of the fields is CDR3 protein, CDR3 DNA, clone size, V gene, J gene, D gene. A D gene is named only where the DNA matches it firmly. Where a row states a size, it is once, few, many or the class of an expanded clone; other rows omit it.

cdr3_aa: CASSPLAEHYNEQFF
cdr3_nt: TGTGCCAGCAGCCCCCTAGCGGAGCACTACAATGAGCAGTTCTTC
clone_size: .
v_call: TRBV7-7
j_call: TRBJ2-1
d_call: TRBD2

cdr3_aa: CASSERVSGYNEQFF
cdr3_nt: TGTGCCAGCAGCGAGAGAGTTTCAGGCTACAATGAGCAGTTCTTC
clone_size: .
v_call: TRBV9
j_call: TRBJ2-1
d_call: .

cdr3_aa: CASSSGQGIYEQYF
cdr3_nt: TGTGCCAGCAGCTCGGGGCAGGGGATCTACGAGCAGTACTTC
clone_size: .
v_call: TRBV5-4
j_call: TRBJ2-7
d_call: .

cdr3_aa: CASSLEWNTQYF
cdr3_nt: TGTGCCAGCAGCTTAGAATGGAATACGCAGTATTTT
clone_size: once
v_call: TRBV7-9
j_call: TRBJ2-3
d_call: .

cdr3_aa: CASSAGAGGQEGEKLFF
cdr3_nt: TGTGCCAGCAGCGCCGGGGCAGGGGGCCAGGAGGGTGAAAAACTGTTTTTT
clone_size: .
v_call: TRBV9
j_call: TRBJ1-4
d_call: TRBD1

cdr3_aa: CASSPRRLGEQFF
cdr3_nt: TGTGCCAGCAGTCCCCGCAGGTTGGGTGAGCAGTTCTTC
clone_size: .
v_call: TRBV27
j_call: TRBJ2-1
d_call: .

cdr3_aa: CASSRTSGRANTGELFF
cdr3_nt: TGTGCCAGCAGCCGGACTAGCGGGAGAGCCAACACCGGGGAGCTGTTTTTT
clone_size: .
v_call: TRBV7-9
j_call: TRBJ2-2
d_call: TRBD2

cdr3_aa: CASSLAQFSNQPQHF
cdr3_nt: TGTGCCAGCAGCTTAGCACAGTTTAGCAATCAGCCCCAGCATTTT
clone_size: .
v_call: TRBV7-9
j_call: TRBJ1-5
d_call: .

cdr3_aa: CASSPGTSPREQYF
cdr3_nt: TGTGCCAGCAGCCCCGGGACTAGCCCTCGCGAGCAGTACTTC
clone_size: .
v_call: TRBV7-9
j_call: TRBJ2-7
d_call: TRBD2

cdr3_aa: CASSLTVTETQYF
cdr3_nt: TGTGCCAGCAGCCTAACGGTTACGGAGACCCAGTACTTC
clone_size: .
v_call: TRBV27
j_call: TRBJ2-5
d_call: .

cdr3_aa: CASEGRFTTGELFF
cdr3_nt: TGTGCCAGTGAAGGGAGGTTTACGACCGGGGAGCTGTTTTTT
clone_size: .
v_call: TRBV19
j_call: TRBJ2-2
d_call: .

cdr3_aa: CASSSPGVGAGGYQFF
cdr3_nt: TGTGCCAGCAGCTCCCCAGGTGTCGGAGCGGGAGGTTATCAGTTCTTC
clone_size: .
v_call: TRBV7-9
j_call: TRBJ2-1
d_call: TRBD2

cdr3_aa: CASSPPARGGPFEQYF
cdr3_nt: TGTGCCAGCAGCCCCCCTGCGCGGGGCGGCCCGTTCGAGCAGTACTTC
clone_size: .
v_call: TRBV7-9
j_call: TRBJ2-7
d_call: .